This record concerns one T cell receptor (beta chain) sequence. The antigen is not known. This sample was included in a study of T cell responses to AZD1222 COVID-19 vaccine. CDR3 length: 19 residues. V shed 0 bases, J shed 2 bases, and the junction held 13 bases outside the gene matches. Germline lookup yields CDR1 MNHEY and CDR2 SVGEGT. Findings of the study overall: Nearly half of the spike-specific TCRs reportedly recognize variant regions that carry no mutations. Clonal diversity was possibly underestimated, and the donors were mostly white British, with more females.

Sequenced by immunoSEQ multiplex PCR; TCRdb stores in-frame clones only, minus some. The sample comprises 75,000 to 100,000 clones, roughly nine tenths of which are singletons, and less than 4% rests with the top ten. The rearrangement links TRBV6-2 or TRBV6-3 to TRBJ2-3, with 8 bases that match TRBD2. This receptor was taken from an adult who received the AZD1222 COVID-19 vaccine. The specimen comprised peripheral blood, sampled 28 days after the second AZD1222 dose. The CDR3 region is CASSYSVSGGTSNTDTQYF. The CDR3 DNA reads TGTGCCAGCAGTTACTCGGTGAGCGGGGGCACTTCCAACACAGATACGCAGTATTTT.